This T cell receptor (beta chain) derives from a study of type 1 regulatory T cells. Turning to the study itself: This in vitro CD4 product, T-allo10, is enriched for Tr1 cells and alloantigen-specific.

The study, taken as a whole, reports: Tr1 cells had a more restricted TCR repertoire than non-Tr1 cells.

A single record per CDR3 protein comes from TCRdb applying MiXCR to the reads. The sample has about 65,000 distinct CDR3 sequences; approximately 47% are singletons. As to this clonotype: The antigen is undetermined.

The CDR3 extends over 18 amino acids. From germline, CDR1 is SGHTA and CDR2 FQGTGA. V was clipped by 5 bases and J by 4 bases, with 26 bases between them. The specimen was cultured non-Tr1 T cells, either the whole culture or a sorted T cell fraction (not recorded which). This clonotype originated in a human donor in good health. V is TRBV7-3 and J is TRBJ1-2, with D possibly being TRBD1 (6 bases). The CDR3 nucleotides read TGTGCCAGCAGCAGCGCCGGGGACACTCGTTCGACCCTCTATGGCTACACCTTC. Its protein product is CASSSAGDTRSTLYGYTF. Full variable domain (missing parts from reference TRBV7-3 and TRBJ1-2): GAGVSQTPSNKVTEKGKYVELRCDPISGHTALYWYRQSLGQGPEFLIYFQGTGAADDSGLPNDRFFAVRPEGSVSTLKIQRTERGDSAVYLCASSSAGDTRSTLYGYTFGSGTRLTVV.